These 28 T cell receptor beta chains share one sample of origin, sequenced in a study of blood T cell repertoires in COVID-19. Produced via immunoSEQ multiplex PCR; TCRdb's table is partial and in-frame only. Of 35,000 to 55,000 clones in the sample, approximately 90% were seen once. The sample comprised peripheral blood. These receptors came from a man between 65 and 80 years old with active COVID-19.

The V call is TRBV29-1, the J call TRBJ2-1; TRBD2 matches at 7 bases. V lost 4 bases and J lost 2; bases outside the gene matches: 8. The CDR3 contains 15 residues. CDR1 and CDR2 (germline): SQVTM, ANQGSEA. The CDR3: CSVVGVGGTYNEQFF. CDR3 DNA sequence: TGCAGCGTTGTAGGAGTGGGGGGGACCTACAATGAGCAGTTCTTC.

This clone was found a few times. The chain uses TRBV28 and TRBJ1-6; no firm D call. Trimming removed 8 bases from V and 7 bases from J, with 9 bases in between. Germline-derived CDR1 and CDR2 are MDHEN and SYDVKM. The CDR3 runs to 12 residues. CDR3 DNA sequence: TGTGCCAGCCGGGGTCAGAATTCACCCCTCCACTTT. Translating gives CASRGQNSPLHF. The full variable domain, completed using reference TRBV28 and TRBJ1-6, is DVKVTQSSRYLVKRTGEKVFLECVQDMDHENMFWYRQDPGLGLRLIYFSYDVKMKEKGDIPEGYSVSREKKERFSLILESASTNQTSMYLCASRGQNSPLHFGNGTRLTVT.

J is TRBJ2-2 and V is TRBV11-2; TRBD2 might be the D (5 bases). This CDR3 is built from 13 residues. V was trimmed by 2 bases and J by 6 bases, leaving 7 bases between them. The germline gives CDR1 SGHAT, CDR2 FQNNGV. The CDR3 loop is CASSLPDSGELFF. CDR3 nucleotides: TGTGCCAGCAGCTTACCGGACTCCGGGGAGCTGTTTTTT.

This clone has only a few counts. V gene TRBV5-4 combines with J gene TRBJ1-3; 8 nucleotides agree with TRBD1. Germline CDR1 and CDR2: SGHNT and YYREEE (reference sequence). The CDR3 contains 14 residues. The V gene end was trimmed by 3 bases and the J gene end by 2 bases; junction bases not matched to a gene: 1. CDR3 in amino acids: CASSSGGTGNTIYF. CDR3 DNA: TGTGCCAGCAGCTCAGGGGGCACTGGAAACACCATATATTTT.

This chain joins TRBV11-3 and TRBJ2-7; 8 nucleotides match TRBD2. From germline, CDR1 is SGHNT and CDR2 YENEEA. The trim removed 5 bases at V and 2 bases at J, leaving 8 bases unmatched. The CDR3 loop spans 15 amino acids. For the CDR3, the DNA is TGTGCCAGCAGCGTTAGCGGGGCAGGAGCCTACGAGCAGTACTTC. As protein: CASSVSGAGAYEQYF.

The rearrangement joins TRBV19 to TRBJ2-7; 11 nucleotides line up with TRBD2. The CDR3 covers 16 residues. Germline CDR1 LNHDA, CDR2 SQIVND (reference sequence). V gave up 4 bases and J gave up 4 bases; unmatched junction bases: 9. The CDR3 nucleotides read TGTGCCAGTAGTAGGAGAGCGACTAGCGGGGTTTACGAGCAGTACTTC. Encoded protein: CASSRRATSGVYEQYF.

The CDR3 region has the DNA TGCGCCAGCAGCCGGGGACGGACTAGCGGGGATGGGGTCACAGATACGCAGTATTTT. It is translated as CASSRGRTSGDGVTDTQYF. The V and J genes are TRBV4-3 and TRBJ2-3; 12 bases agree with TRBD2. The CDR3 loop spans 19 amino acids. Germline trimming cut 4 bases from V and 2 bases from J; bases unmatched to any gene: 13. Germline CDR1 LGHNA, CDR2 YSLEER.

This chain connects TRBV10-3 to TRBJ1-2, with D maybe TRBD1 (6 bases). Trimming stripped 0 bases from V and 6 bases from J, with 11 bases between. The CDR3 covers 14 residues. Germline CDR1 is ENHRY and CDR2 is SYGVKD. DNA of the CDR3: TGTGCCATCAGTGAGTCGACACAGGGAGATGGCTACACCTTC. Translation: CAISESTQGDGYTF.

The gene calls are TRBV5-1 and TRBJ1-4, with D hard to call. The CDR3 loop spans 15 amino acids. CDR1 and CDR2 from the germline V gene are SGHRS and YFSETQ. V was pared by 0 bases and J by 1 base, with 7 bases between. Here the CDR3 reads CASSLVPGTNEKLFF. In DNA, the CDR3 is TGCGCCAGCAGCTTGGTTCCGGGAACTAATGAAAAACTGTTTTTT. Together with reference TRBV5-1 and TRBJ1-4, the CDR3 gives the full variable domain: KAGVTQTPRYLIKTRGQQVTLSCSPISGHRSVSWYQQTPGQGLQFLFEYFSETQRNKGNFPGRFSGRQFSNSRSEMNVSTLELGDSALYLCASSLVPGTNEKLFFGSGTQLSVL.

The rearrangement uses TRBV6-6 and TRBJ1-5; 7 nucleotides agree with TRBD1. V gave up 5 bases and J gave up 3 bases; unmatched junction bases: 13. This CDR3 is 17 amino acids long. CDR1 and CDR2 (germline): MNHNY, SVGAGI (reference sequence). CDR3: CASSPGQHTLINQPQHF. CDR3 coding DNA: TGTGCCAGCAGTCCGGGACAGCACACGTTAATCAATCAGCCCCAGCATTTT.

The chain uses TRBV7-2 and TRBJ2-1, with D tentatively TRBD2 (7 bases). There are 16 residues in the CDR3. In germline, CDR1 is SGHTA, CDR2 FQGNSA. The V gene lost 2 bases and the J gene lost 9 bases, with 20 bases spanning the gap. This chain's CDR3 is CASSLSRAGAKGEQFF. In nucleotides, the CDR3 is TGTGCCAGCAGCTTAAGTCGGGCGGGGGCTAAGGGTGAGCAGTTCTTC. Based on the CDR3 plus reference TRBV7-2 and TRBJ2-1, the full variable domain is GAGVSQSPSNKVTEKGKDVELRCDPISGHTALYWYRQSLGQGLEFLIYFQGNSAPDKSGLPSDRFSAERTGGSVSTLTIQRTQQEDSAVYLCASSLSRAGAKGEQFFGPGTRLTVL.

The V and J genes are TRBV11-1 and TRBJ2-5; TRBD1 aligns across 9 bases. Looked up from germline, CDR1 is SGHAT and CDR2 is FQDESV (reference sequence). The CDR3 extends over 14 amino acids. V gave up 8 bases and J gave up 5 bases; unmatched junction bases: 9. As DNA, the CDR3 is TGTGCCAGCGTCCTACAGGGGGCAGGGGAGACCCAGTACTTC. Translated, it gives CASVLQGAGETQYF.

The chain has TRBV9 and TRBJ2-1, with D possibly TRBD2 on 7 matching bases. Trimming took off 3 bases at V and 5 bases at J, with 21 bases between the two ends. The germline CDR1 and CDR2 sequences are SGDLS and YYNGEE. The CDR3 length is 17 residues. CDR3 sequence: CASSEPGGLGFHNEQFF. CDR3 DNA sequence: TGTGCCAGCAGCGAGCCGGGGGGCCTCGGATTTCACAATGAGCAGTTCTTC.

This rearrangement joins TRBV7-3 to TRBJ2-1; the match to TRBD2 covers 10 bases. Germline V gene data show CDR1 as SGHTA and CDR2 as FQGTGA. This CDR3 contains 17 residues. Trimming removed 4 bases from V and 4 bases from J; junction bases left unmatched: 10. The CDR3 DNA reads as TGTGCCAGCAGCTCCCCCGTTACTAGCGGGGCATACAATGAGCAGTTCTTC. This sequence encodes CASSSPVTSGAYNEQFF.

This chain connects TRBV11-2 to TRBJ2-7; 8 bases map to TRBD2. CDR3 length: 13 residues. CDR1 is SGHAT, CDR2 FQNNGV, per germline. V dropped 0 bases and J dropped 7; count of bases not matched to a gene: 2. The CDR3 is CASSLDTGGEQYF. The CDR3 DNA reads TGTGCCAGCAGCTTAGATACGGGAGGGGAGCAGTACTTC.

The rearrangement uses TRBV5-1 and TRBJ1-3; D might be TRBD1 (5 bases). The CDR3 is 16 amino acids. Trimming shortened V by 1 base and J by 2 bases, and 13 bases separated the two germline ends. Germline V lookup: CDR1 SGHRS, CDR2 YFSETQ. The CDR3 bases are TGCGCCAGCAGCTTGTCGACAGACAAGGCTGGAAACACCATATATTTT. Its protein is CASSLSTDKAGNTIYF.

V gene TRBV7-9 combines with J gene TRBJ1-1, with a weak D call TRBD1 (5 bases). Germline V gene sequence: CDR1 SEHNR, CDR2 FQNEAQ (reference sequence). With 1 base removed from V and 7 bases from J, the gap between germline ends came to 19 bases. This CDR3 spans 16 amino acids. CDR3 in DNA: TGTGCCAGCAGCTTAGGAGGTGAAGGGGAAGCTGGTGAAGCTTTCTTT. This translates into CASSLGGEGEAGEAFF.

The chain uses TRBV11-3 and TRBJ2-1; D is perhaps TRBD2 (7 bases). The CDR3 spans 15 residues. Germline-derived CDR1 and CDR2 are SGHNT and YENEEA. The germline V and J ends were trimmed by 5 bases and 12 bases, with 23 bases remaining between them. The CDR3 is CASSGGGILASRQFF. The CDR3 bases are TGTGCCAGCAGCGGGGGGGGCATCCTCGCCAGTCGGCAGTTCTTC.

This clone was detected once. The chain is built from TRBV27 and TRBJ1-5; maybe TRBD1 (6 bases). The CDR3 contains 13 residues. Trimming took 5 bases from V and 4 from J, leaving 9 bases between them. CDR1 MNHEY and CDR2 SMNVEV come from the germline V gene (reference sequence). The CDR3 DNA is TGTGCCAGCAGTGGACAGTTAAATCAGCCCCAGCATTTT. Its translation: CASSGQLNQPQHF.

The CDR3 sequence is CASSELLTGRAFF. For the CDR3, the DNA is TGCGCCAGCAGTGAACTCTTAACAGGGAGAGCTTTCTTT. The chain joins TRBV10-2 to TRBJ1-1; TRBD1 is a possible D gene (6 bases). V was shortened by 3 bases and J by 10 bases, with 15 bases between the two germline ends. CDR1 and CDR2 (germline): WSHSY, SAAADI. This CDR3 has 13 residues.

J is TRBJ1-1 and V is TRBV10-1, with D perhaps TRBD1 (6 bases). V was trimmed by 0 bases and J by 6 bases, leaving 11 bases between them. CDR3 length: 14 amino acids. Germline V lookup: CDR1 WNHNN, CDR2 SYGVQD (reference sequence). This CDR3 reads CASSESRGLAEAFF. Here the CDR3 DNA reads TGCGCCAGCAGTGAGTCGAGGGGGTTGGCTGAAGCTTTCTTT.

V and J are TRBV4-2 and TRBJ2-1; 16 positions match TRBD2. The germline gives CDR1 LGHNA, CDR2 YNFKEQ. The J segment lost 2 bases and the V segment lost 4 bases, leaving 11 bases of the junction unmatched. The CDR3 has 20 amino acids. The CDR3 coding sequence is TGTGCCAGCAGCCCCCTCGTGTCCGGGACTAGCGGGGGGGCCTACAATGAGCAGTTCTTC. Translation: CASSPLVSGTSGGAYNEQFF.

V is TRBV19 and J is TRBJ2-7, with D possibly matching TRBD2 (5 bases). Germline V CDR1 and CDR2: LNHDA, SQIVND (reference sequence). V lost 6 bases, J lost 5 bases, and 14 bases lay in between. The CDR3 spans 13 residues. CDR3 region: CASSQRGQHEQYF. In nucleotides, the CDR3 is TGTGCCAGTAGCCAGAGAGGGCAGCACGAGCAGTACTTC.

The chain joins TRBV12-3 or TRBV12-4 to TRBJ2-7; D remains ambiguous. Deletions cut 6 bases from V and 5 bases from J, with 11 bases between. The CDR3 extends over 12 amino acids. CDR3 DNA: TGTGCCAGCAGAGCCTACCCCCACGAGCAGTACTTC. Protein product: CASRAYPHEQYF.

This chain uses TRBV25-1 with TRBJ1-1; the match to TRBD1 covers 9 bases. The V segment lost 8 bases and the J segment 4 bases; nucleotides outside the gene matches: 14. This CDR3 region has 16 residues. Per the germline V gene, CDR1 is MGHDK and CDR2 is SYGVNS. In DNA, the CDR3 is TGTGCCAGCGTAAGGGGACAGGGTAGGTCAGGCACTGAAGCTTTCTTT. This codes for CASVRGQGRSGTEAFF.

The rearrangement uses TRBV4-3 and TRBJ2-7; TRBD2 agrees at 7 bases. The CDR3 totals 15 residues. The junction had 9 bases not matched to a gene; V was cut back by 3 bases and J by 4 bases. The V gene's germline CDR1 is LGHNA and CDR2 YSLEER. The DNA of the CDR3 is TGCGCCAGCAGCCAGTACCTGGGAGGGTTGTACGAGCAGTACTTC. This codes for CASSQYLGGLYEQYF.

The chain recombines TRBV6-6 with TRBJ1-3; 10 bases are shared with TRBD1. With V trimmed by 6 bases and J by 4 bases, 6 bases remained unmatched. The CDR3 totals 15 residues. Looked up from germline, CDR1 is MNHNY and CDR2 is SVGAGI (reference sequence). In DNA form, the CDR3 reads TGTGCCAGCAGCCGACAGGGGGCGAAAGGAAACACCATATATTTT. This translates into CASSRQGAKGNTIYF.

This clone has a single count. The chain recombines TRBV19 with TRBJ1-5, with a possible D match to TRBD1 (5 bases). The germline V and J ends were trimmed by 3 bases and 4 bases, with 10 bases remaining between them. The V gene's germline CDR1 is LNHDA and CDR2 SQIVND (reference sequence). The CDR3 contains 14 residues. The CDR3 DNA reads as TGTGCCAGTAGTATGAGCGGGGCGAATCAGCCCCAGCATTTT. This encodes CASSMSGANQPQHF.